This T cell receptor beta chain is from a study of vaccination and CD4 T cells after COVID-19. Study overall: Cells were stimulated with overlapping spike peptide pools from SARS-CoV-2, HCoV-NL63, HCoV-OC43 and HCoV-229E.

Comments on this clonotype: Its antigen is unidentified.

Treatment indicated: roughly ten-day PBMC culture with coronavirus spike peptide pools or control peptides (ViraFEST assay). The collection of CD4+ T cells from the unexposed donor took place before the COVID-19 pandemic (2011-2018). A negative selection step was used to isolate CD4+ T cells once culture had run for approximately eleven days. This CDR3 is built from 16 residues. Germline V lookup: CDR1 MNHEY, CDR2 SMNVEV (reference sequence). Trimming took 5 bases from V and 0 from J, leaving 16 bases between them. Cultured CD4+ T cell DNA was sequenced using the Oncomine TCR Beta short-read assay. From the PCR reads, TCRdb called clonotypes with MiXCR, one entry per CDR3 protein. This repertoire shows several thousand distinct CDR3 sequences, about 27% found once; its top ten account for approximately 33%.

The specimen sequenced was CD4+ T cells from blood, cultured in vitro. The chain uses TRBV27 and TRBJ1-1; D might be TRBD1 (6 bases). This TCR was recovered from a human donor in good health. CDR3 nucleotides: TGTGCCAGCAGTCCTATGCATGGGGGCTTGAACACTGAAGCTTTCTTT. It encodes CASSPMHGGLNTEAFF.